This T cell receptor (beta chain) was documented in a study of T-cell memory formation after mild COVID-19. Background on the study: There were largely donor-specific TCR clusters.

MiXCR, run by TCRdb on the 5' RACE reads, gives a single entry per CDR3 protein. The repertoire has about 350,000 distinct CDR3 sequences, around 14% of them found once; the top ten carry roughly a fifth. Study conclusions and caveats: Among clones contracting day 15 to 85, CD4/CD8 was balanced, whereas later expanders leaned CD4+.

As concerns this clonotype: Its specificity is unknown.

The TCR was taken from a young man who had mild COVID-19 (a few samples of this study predate the infection). Cell type and time point are not known. Sequenced material: PBMCs or a T cell subset sorted from them (not recorded which).

The CDR3 sequence: CASSHPGQVNTEAFF. In DNA form, the CDR3 reads TGTGCCAGCAGCCACCCGGGACAGGTGAACACTGAAGCTTTCTTT. This chain joins TRBV4-2 and TRBJ1-1, with 8 bases aligning to TRBD1. Germline V gives CDR1 LGHNA, CDR2 YNFKEQ. V lost 3 bases, J lost 0 bases, and 3 bases stayed unmatched. The CDR3 extends over 15 amino acids.